These 24 T cell receptor beta chains originate from one sample sequenced in a study of cytomegalovirus exposure and HLA in healthy donors. Both 60 Vbeta primers and 13 Jbeta primers went into the PCR. Produced via immunoSEQ multiplex PCR; TCRdb's table is partial and in-frame only. The table records around 88,000 clones, approximately 80% of them present only once. The material sequenced was PBMCs. The receptor set was obtained from a woman between 40 and 50 years old in good health and CMV-seropositive.

Worth noting for this clone: An end of the junction differs from the germline gene, which may be a read error. Other DNA variants within this sample encode the same CDR3. The J gene is TRBJ2-7, the V gene TRBV29-1, with a possible D match to TRBD1 (5 bases). Germline V lookup: CDR1 SQVTM, CDR2 ANQGSEA. The CDR3 is made up of 12 amino acids. The CDR3 sequence: CSVGRVGYEQYF. CDR3 bases: TGCAGCGTTGGCAGGGTGGGCTACGAGCAGTACTTT.

The V gene is TRBV5-4, the J gene TRBJ2-2; possible D gene TRBD1, 6 bases. Trimming took off 0 bases at V and 4 bases at J, with 13 bases between the two ends. The germline V gene has CDR1 SGHNT and CDR2 YYREEE (reference sequence). This CDR3 has 16 amino acids. As DNA, the CDR3 is TGTGCCAGCAGCTTGGGGGGGCGATTAATCACCGGGGAGCTGTTTTTT. Its protein product is CASSLGGRLITGELFF.

The chain links TRBV4-1 to TRBJ2-1; a weak D match, TRBD2 (5 bases). CDR3 length: 16 amino acids. The V gene lost 3 bases and the J gene lost 1 base, with 13 bases spanning the gap. CDR1 and CDR2 (germline): MGHRA, YSYEKL. CDR3 DNA sequence: TGCGCCAGCAGCCACCCCCTAGCTTCGTCCTACAATGAGCAGTTCTTC. Residues: CASSHPLASSYNEQFF.

The rearrangement joins TRBV27 to TRBJ1-4; D is undetermined. The CDR3 covers 14 residues. Trimming removed 6 bases from V and 8 bases from J, with 16 bases in between. Germline V gives CDR1 MNHEY, CDR2 SMNVEV (reference sequence). CDR3 DNA: TGTGCCAGCAGAGACCGAGACGGGAGCGAAAAACTGTTTTTT. Protein product: CASRDRDGSEKLFF.

The J gene is TRBJ2-7, the V gene TRBV19, with TRBD2 matching over 8 bases. CDR1 and CDR2 from the germline V gene are LNHDA and SQIVND (reference sequence). This CDR3 has 14 amino acids. The V segment lost 4 bases and the J segment 2 bases; nucleotides outside the gene matches: 4. DNA for the CDR3: TGTGCCAGTAGTAATAGCGGGGACCCCTACGAGCAGTACTTC. Its translation is CASSNSGDPYEQYF.

The rearrangement links TRBV2 to TRBJ2-7; the match to TRBD1 covers 7 bases. This CDR3 has 14 amino acids. From germline, CDR1 is SNHLY and CDR2 FYNNEI. With 4 bases clipped from V and 1 base from J, the junction kept 4 bases outside the gene matches. The CDR3 reads CASSVQGVSYEQYF. For the CDR3, the DNA is TGTGCCAGCAGTGTCCAGGGGGTATCCTACGAGCAGTACTTC.

The gene calls are TRBV2 and TRBJ2-1; 8 bases align to TRBD2. Germline V CDR1 and CDR2: SNHLY, FYNNEI. CDR3 length: 14 residues. The J segment lost 6 bases and the V segment lost 6 bases, leaving 7 bases of the junction unmatched. The CDR3 sequence is CASRSSGRTNEQFF. The CDR3 nucleotides are TGTGCCAGCAGGTCGAGCGGGAGAACCAATGAGCAGTTCTTC.

The chain is built from TRBV30 and TRBJ1-1; D is perhaps TRBD1 (5 bases). Germline assignment: CDR1 GTSNPN and CDR2 SVGIG (reference sequence). The CDR3 spans 13 residues. V was shortened by 8 bases and J by 0 bases, with 13 bases between the two germline ends. The CDR3 region is CAHGRGMNTEAFF. CDR3 coding DNA: TGTGCCCACGGGCGGGGCATGAACACTGAAGCTTTCTTT. Complete variable domain (other parts from reference TRBV30 and TRBJ1-1): SQTIHQWPATLVQPVGSPLSLECTVEGTSNPNLYWYRQAAGRGLQLLFYSVGIGQISSEVPQNLSASRPQDRQFILSSKKLLLSDSGFYLCAHGRGMNTEAFFGQGTRLTVV.

V is TRBV5-5 and J is TRBJ2-7; perhaps TRBD1 as D (6 bases). CDR1 SGHKS and CDR2 YYEKEE come from the germline V gene (reference sequence). CDR3 length: 13 residues. V was cut by 4 bases and J by 3 bases, with 11 bases left in between. This chain's CDR3 is CASSRTALYEQYF. CDR3 sequence (DNA): TGTGCCAGCAGCAGGACAGCTCTCTACGAGCAGTACTTC.

The chain combines TRBV9 with TRBJ1-2, with TRBD1 matching 7 bases. CDR1 and CDR2 from the germline V gene are SGDLS and YYNGEE. The CDR3 has 14 residues. After removal of 0 bases from V and 2 bases from J, the junction contained 1 base not matched to a gene. The CDR3 DNA follows: TGTGCCAGCAGCGTAGAGGACAGGAACTATGGCTACACCTTC. Protein product: CASSVEDRNYGYTF. Variable domain in full (rest from reference TRBV9 and TRBJ1-2): DSGVTQTPKHLITATGQRVTLRCSPRSGDLSVYWYQQSLDQGLQFLIQYYNGEERAKGNILERFSAQQFPDLHSELNLSSLELGDSALYFCASSVEDRNYGYTFGSGTRLTVV.

This rearrangement joins TRBV5-5 to TRBJ1-2; D is possibly TRBD1 (5 bases). Germline loops: CDR1 SGHKS, CDR2 YYEKEE (reference sequence). With 4 bases removed from V and 1 base from J, the gap between germline ends came to 8 bases. The CDR3 contains 13 residues. The CDR3 nucleotides are TGTGCCAGCAGCGTCGGACATAACTATGGCTACACCTTC. It is translated as CASSVGHNYGYTF.

V and J are TRBV7-9 and TRBJ1-2; D is ambiguous. CDR1 SEHNR and CDR2 FQNEAQ come from the germline V gene (reference sequence). The CDR3 runs 14 residues. Trimming pared 4 bases from V and 8 bases from J, leaving 17 bases between. The CDR3, as DNA: TGTGCCAGCAGCTCACCGGGATTCTTAAACGGCTACACCTTC. Protein: CASSSPGFLNGYTF.

The gene calls are TRBV5-1 and TRBJ1-3, with 9 bases that match TRBD1. The germline gives CDR1 SGHRS, CDR2 YFSETQ. V lost 4 bases to trimming and J lost 4 bases; unmatched junction nucleotides: 6. The CDR3 is 15 amino acids. CDR3 sequence (DNA): TGCGCCAGCAGCGCCACAGGGGGCTCGGGAAACACCATATATTTT. This encodes CASSATGGSGNTIYF.

The chain combines TRBV19 with TRBJ2-1; 11 positions match TRBD2. Germline V lookup: CDR1 LNHDA, CDR2 SQIVND (reference sequence). Germline trimming cut 5 bases from V and 4 bases from J; bases unmatched to any gene: 4. The CDR3 totals 15 residues. The CDR3 loop reads CASSETSGAYNEQFF. The CDR3 bases are TGTGCCAGTAGTGAGACTAGCGGGGCGTACAATGAGCAGTTCTTC.

This clone was detected a few times. V usage is TRBV27 and J usage is TRBJ2-1; 7 bases align to TRBD2. Trimming took 6 bases from V and 6 from J; bases not matched to a gene: 14. Germline assignment: CDR1 MNHEY and CDR2 SMNVEV (reference sequence). The CDR3 contains 16 residues. CDR3 amino acids: CASSWTRRARPNEQFF. CDR3 nucleotides: TGTGCCAGCAGCTGGACTAGGAGGGCCCGCCCCAATGAGCAGTTCTTC.

The chain has TRBV29-1 and TRBJ2-7, with TRBD1 identical over 7 bases. Germline values: CDR1 SQVTM, CDR2 ANQGSEA. This CDR3 contains 13 residues. J lost 4 bases, V lost 8 bases, and 11 bases had no gene match. CDR3 coding DNA: TGCAGCAATCGACAGGGTTTCGAATACGAGCAGTACTTC. It translates to CSNRQGFEYEQYF.

This chain uses TRBV5-3 with TRBJ2-5; D is ambiguous. TRBV5-3 is treated as an ORF (open reading frame) with a function not yet certain. CDR3 length: 9 residues. Between the trimmed V and J ends, which lost 10 bases and 4 bases, there was a span of 5 bases. The CDR3 region has the DNA TGTGCCTTCAGAGAGACCCAGTACTTC. It translates to CAFRETQYF.

The chain couples TRBV25-1 to TRBJ2-1, with 8 bases lining up with TRBD2. V shed 6 bases, J shed 7 bases, and the junction held 5 bases outside the gene matches. The germline gives CDR1 MGHDK, CDR2 SYGVNS. This CDR3 has 13 amino acids. The CDR3, as DNA: TGTGCCAGCAGGGAGAGCGGGAGTAATGAGCAGTTCTTC. It yields the protein CASRESGSNEQFF.

The CDR3 DNA follows: TGTGCCAGCAGCTCTCCAGGGGATACTAACTATGGCTACACCTTC. Protein: CASSSPGDTNYGYTF. The V gene is TRBV5-6, the J gene TRBJ1-2, with a possible D match to TRBD1 (6 bases). Germline V gene lookup returns CDR1 SGHDT and CDR2 YYEEEE. Trimming left V 3 bases short and J 0 bases short, with 12 bases between. This CDR3 has 15 residues.

This chain uses TRBV19 with TRBJ2-3; D perhaps matches TRBD2 (6 bases). Germline V lookup: CDR1 LNHDA, CDR2 SQIVND (reference sequence). CDR3 length: 16 amino acids. The V end lost 6 bases, the J end lost 1 base, and 17 bases lay between the germline ends. The CDR3 loop is CASSLLAPGGTDTQYF. The CDR3 nucleotides are TGTGCCAGTAGCCTACTAGCCCCGGGGGGCACAGATACGCAGTATTTT.

Only a few counts were recorded for this clone. V gene TRBV6-6 combines with J gene TRBJ1-1; maybe TRBD1 (5 bases). CDR1 and CDR2 (germline): MNHNY, SVGAGI (reference sequence). The germline V and J ends were trimmed by 5 bases and 4 bases, with 11 bases remaining between them. This CDR3 has 13 residues. The DNA for the CDR3 is TGTGCCAGCAGTCGGAGTGGGGCCACTGAAGCTTTCTTT. Its protein is CASSRSGATEAFF.

The chain employs TRBV7-9 and TRBJ2-1, with TRBD2 matching over 9 bases. Germline trimming cut 5 bases from V and 2 bases from J; bases unmatched to any gene: 13. This CDR3 has 18 amino acids. Germline V CDR1 and CDR2: SEHNR, FQNEAQ (reference sequence). The CDR3 nucleotides read TGTGCCAGCAGCCCTCGGGGTAGCGGGAGTGGTACCTACAATGAGCAGTTCTTC. Residues: CASSPRGSGSGTYNEQFF. Looking up the rest from reference TRBV7-9 and TRBJ2-1 gives the full variable domain: DTGVSQNPRHKITKRGQNVTFRCDPISEHNRLYWYRQTLGQGPEFLTYFQNEAQLEKSRLLSDRFSAERPKGSFSTLEIQRTEQGDSAMYLCASSPRGSGSGTYNEQFFGPGTRLTVL.

This chain connects TRBV6-5 to TRBJ2-1; 8 bases line up with TRBD2. The length of the CDR3 is 15 residues. The trim removed 0 bases at V and 4 bases at J, leaving 2 bases unmatched. CDR1 and CDR2 from the germline V gene are MNHEY and SVGAGI. CDR3 in amino acids: CASSYSTGGYNEQFF. The CDR3, as DNA: TGTGCCAGCAGTTACTCGACGGGAGGGTACAATGAGCAGTTCTTC.

This chain links TRBV6-1 with TRBJ2-6; perhaps TRBD1 as D (5 bases). Trimming shortened V by 6 bases and J by 2 bases, and 11 bases separated the two germline ends. This CDR3 region has 15 residues. Per germline, CDR1 MNHNS and CDR2 SASEGT. The chain's CDR3 is CASSNRMAGANVLTF. In DNA, the CDR3 is TGTGCCAGCAGCAACAGGATGGCTGGGGCCAACGTCCTGACTTTC.